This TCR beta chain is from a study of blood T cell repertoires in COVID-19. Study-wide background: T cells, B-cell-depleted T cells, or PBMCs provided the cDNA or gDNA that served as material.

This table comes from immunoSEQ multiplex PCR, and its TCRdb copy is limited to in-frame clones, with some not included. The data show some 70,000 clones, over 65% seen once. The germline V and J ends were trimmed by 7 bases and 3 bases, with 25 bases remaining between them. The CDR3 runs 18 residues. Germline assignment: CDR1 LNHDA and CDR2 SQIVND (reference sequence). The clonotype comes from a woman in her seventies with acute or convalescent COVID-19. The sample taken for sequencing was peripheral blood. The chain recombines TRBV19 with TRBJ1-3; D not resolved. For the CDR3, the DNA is TGTGCCAGTACCCTTCGGAGGAGCAACGAACCTTATGGAAACACCATATATTTT. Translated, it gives CASTLRRSNEPYGNTIYF.